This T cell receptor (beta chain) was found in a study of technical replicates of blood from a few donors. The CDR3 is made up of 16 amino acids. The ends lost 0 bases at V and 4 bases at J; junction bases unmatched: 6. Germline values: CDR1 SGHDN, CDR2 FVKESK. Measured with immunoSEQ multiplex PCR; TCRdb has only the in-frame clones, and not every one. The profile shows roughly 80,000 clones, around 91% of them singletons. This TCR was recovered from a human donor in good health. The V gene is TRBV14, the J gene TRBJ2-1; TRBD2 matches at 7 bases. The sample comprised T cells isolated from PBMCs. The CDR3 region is CASSQDRASGYNEQFF. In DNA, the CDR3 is TGTGCCAGCAGCCAAGATAGAGCTAGCGGATACAATGAGCAGTTCTTC. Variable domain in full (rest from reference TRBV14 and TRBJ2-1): EAGVTQFPSHSVIEKGQTVTLRCDPISGHDNLYWYRRVMGKEIKFLLHFVKESKQDESGMPNNRFLAERTGGTYSTLKVQPAELEDSGVYFCASSQDRASGYNEQFFGPGTRLTVL.